These 8 T cell receptor beta chains originate from one sample sequenced in a study of cytomegalovirus exposure and HLA in healthy donors. The PCR made use of 60 Vbeta and 13 Jbeta primers. The protocol was immunoSEQ multiplex PCR, while the TCRdb copy is restricted to in-frame clones and leaves out a portion. This table holds 65,000 to 75,000 clones, 55% to 80% found once. Sequencing used PBMCs. The receptors derive from a woman aged 25 to 45 in good health and CMV-seronegative.

The chain has TRBV7-8 and TRBJ2-5, with D unclear. Per the germline V gene, CDR1 is SGHVS and CDR2 is FQNEAQ. The CDR3 consists of 12 residues. V lost 6 bases and J 5 bases, leaving 10 bases between the germline ends. The chain's CDR3 is CASSYWSETQYF. DNA of the CDR3: TGTGCCAGCAGTTACTGGTCGGAGACCCAGTACTTC.

V and J are TRBV5-6 and TRBJ1-3; no clear D gene. This CDR3 comprises 16 residues. Germline CDR1 SGHDT, CDR2 YYEEEE. V was pared by 6 bases and J by 0 bases, with 16 bases between. The CDR3 bases are TGTGCCAGCATCGGTAGTGGCGGACTCTCTGGAAACACCATATATTTT. Translating gives CASIGSGGLSGNTIYF.

This chain links TRBV7-9 with TRBJ2-6, with D hard to call. Germline loops: CDR1 SEHNR, CDR2 FQNEAQ (reference sequence). This CDR3 comprises 14 residues. Deletions cut 4 bases from V and 2 bases from J, with 6 bases between. The chain's CDR3 is CASSSSTGANVLTF. The CDR3 DNA follows: TGTGCCAGCAGCTCTTCTACTGGGGCCAACGTCCTGACTTTC.

V is TRBV5-1 and J is TRBJ2-7, with 12 bases matching TRBD2. There are 15 residues in the CDR3. Germline CDR1 SGHRS, CDR2 YFSETQ. Trimming removed 1 base from V and 5 bases from J; junction bases left unmatched: 4. The CDR3 reads CASSLTLAGGHEQYF. DNA of the CDR3: TGCGCCAGCAGCTTGACTCTAGCGGGGGGGCACGAGCAGTACTTC.

The rearrangement uses TRBV2 and TRBJ2-1; the match to TRBD2 covers 14 bases. V trimming: 6 bases; J trimming: 9 bases; junction bases outside the gene matches: 4. The CDR3 has 14 amino acids. CDR1 is SNHLY, CDR2 FYNNEI, per germline. The CDR3 coding sequence is TGTGCCAGCAGAGGGACTAGCGGGGGTGGTGAGCAGTTCTTC. This encodes CASRGTSGGGEQFF.

The chain is built from TRBV29-1 and TRBJ2-2; 7 positions agree with TRBD1. The germline gives CDR1 SQVTM, CDR2 ANQGSEA. J gave up 1 base and V 7 bases, and 3 bases lay outside the gene matches. The CDR3 length is 13 residues. This chain's CDR3 is CSAHRGNTGELFF. The CDR3 DNA follows: TGCAGCGCACACAGGGGGAACACCGGGGAGCTGTTTTTT.

DNA of the CDR3: TGTGCCAGCAGCTTAGCCGGGACAGGAGAGACCCAGTACTTC. Amino acids: CASSLAGTGETQYF. The chain links TRBV7-6 to TRBJ2-5; 8 nucleotides match TRBD1. The CDR3 is made up of 14 amino acids. Germline V gene sequence: CDR1 SGHVS, CDR2 FNYEAQ. V shed 0 bases, J shed 4 bases, and the junction held 1 base outside the gene matches.

The genes are TRBV7-9 and TRBJ2-5; 8 positions agree with TRBD2. The CDR3 loop spans 15 amino acids. With 3 bases clipped from V and 2 bases from J, the junction kept 5 bases outside the gene matches. In germline, CDR1 is SEHNR, CDR2 FQNEAQ (reference sequence). CDR3 coding DNA: TGTGCCAGCAGCTTCCCAGCGGGGGTGCAAGAGACCCAGTACTTC. It specifies CASSFPAGVQETQYF.